This entry describes one T cell receptor beta chain. This clone came up a few times. Its cognate antigen has yet to be identified. Qualities for individual bases were not recorded, and no much larger clone is one base off. The source of the sample is a study of blood T cell repertoires in COVID-19 (dated by TCRdb to the early 2020s). Describing the broader study: Samples covering the acute and convalescent phases of COVID-19 were provided by collaborators in the United States, Italy and Spain. Samples were obtained from the ongoing ImmuneRACE study (first 160 participants) and from roughly 1,300 subjects provided by 6 global collaborators. Where HLA class I and class II types were available, the types were taken from metadata supplied by the sample provider, not from assay-based typing. A freely available public database, intended as a resource for researchers studying the immune response to SARS-CoV-2, is where the repertoires were released. The prospective study material was composed of cDNA or gDNA derived from T cells, B-cell-depleted T cells, or PBMCs. Deeply sampled blood TCRbeta repertoires from subjects exposed to, actively infected with, or recovered from COVID-19 were included in the dataset. Sample metadata almost always included a de-identified subject ID, COVID-19 status, age in years and sex. What the study reported, not specific to this receptor: Clinical and demographic metadata were provided uncurated, with the amount varying by source and participant.

Each collaborating institution followed its own protocols to collect whole blood in K2EDTA tubes. Collaborator samples were shipped for TCRbeta analysis as frozen whole blood, isolated PBMCs, or DNA extracted from either sample type. TCRbeta CDR3 regions were amplified from genomic DNA using the immunoSEQ Assay, a bias-controlled multiplex PCR. Per the authors' processing: The number of nucleated cells in each sample was estimated from the amplification of reference gene primers within the assay. Sequence reads were collapsed and filtered to measure the absolute abundance of every unique TCRbeta CDR3 rearrangement. For each sample, productive Simpson clonality was calculated as the square root of Simpson's diversity index across productive rearrangements. TCRdb stores this immuneACCESS table with in-frame sequences only. Part of the clones is absent; in the studies checked, under half of the shortfall reflects unresolved V genes, and no reason is known for the rest. That table supplies the V and J calls and clone size; D and trimming were determined from the DNA. The sample includes approximately 210,000 clones, with just under 85% observed a single time. Approximately 8% of the sample lies in the top ten.

Inclusive of the bounding cysteine and phenylalanine, the CDR3 is 22 residues long. CDR3 DNA is the only sequence kept; it has 66 bases, read in frame from the first base. The sequenced sample was peripheral blood. The rearrangement combines TRBV21-1 with TRBJ2-3; the D segment call TRBD1 is taken from the table without a DNA check. TRBV21-1 is an annotated pseudogene. This clonotype originated in a woman aged 45 to 65 with active or convalescent COVID-19. The CDR3 reads as follows: CASSKDRANRTQGVASTDTQYF. The sequenced DNA: TGTGCCAGCAGCAAAGACAGGGCCAACCGCACTCAAGGGGTTGCTAGCACAGATACGCAGTATTTT.